Listed here is a single T cell receptor beta chain. Its antigen remains unidentified. The record originates from a study of blood T cells in healthy people across ages. Overall study results and limits: Expanded clonotype changes were possibly confounded by unknown donor CMV status.

The germline CDR1 and CDR2 sequences are DFQATT and SNEGSKA (reference sequence). Trimming left V 0 bases short and J 7 bases short, with 16 bases between. The CDR3 length is 15 residues. Sample-barcoded 5' priming and a J-beta primer mix drove a second PCR of roughly 6 to 12 cycles. TCRdb processed the 5' RACE reads anew with MiXCR; each CDR3 protein has one entry. Among fewer than 1,000,000 distinct CDR3 sequences listed, 40% to 50% were seen once. V usage is TRBV20-1 and J usage is TRBJ2-1, with D possibly matching TRBD2 (6 bases). This receptor was taken from a man aged 55 to 69 in good health. Material for sequencing was blood. Here the CDR3 reads CSARDEAGPNNEQFF. The CDR3 coding sequence is TGCAGTGCTAGAGATGAGGCGGGACCAAATAATGAGCAGTTCTTC.